The text below deals with one TCR beta chain. The data were obtained in a study of shared clonotypes between healthy human individuals. The germline V gene has CDR1 SNHLY and CDR2 FYNNEI. The CDR3 runs to 11 residues. V was shortened by 3 bases and J by 9 bases, with 5 bases between the two germline ends. An assay was performed, and its level was deep. Each subset's genomic DNA was shared equally among a number of immunoSEQ plates. Assay used: immunoSEQ multiplex PCR; TCRdb lists only in-frame clones, some missing. In the table there are fewer than 400,000 clones, under 80% of which are singletons. The TCR sequence derives from a young man in good health. The material sequenced was memory CD4+ T cells sorted from blood. Subset noted: CD45RA-negative fraction. The V call is TRBV2, the J call TRBJ2-2; D remains ambiguous. CDR3 bases: TGTGCCAGCAGTGATAGAAGGGAGCTGTTTTTT. Protein: CASSDRRELFF.